The clone carrying this TCR beta chain turned up a few times. What it recognizes is unknown. The sample comes from a study of vaccination and CD4 T cells after COVID-19. Overall study: Post-vaccine specimens were obtained a median roughly 74 days after dose two (range 14 to 241). The cells in question were stimulated using overlapping spike peptides derived from SARS-CoV-2, HCoV-NL63, HCoV-OC43 and HCoV-229E.

Treatment noted: roughly ten-day PBMC culture with coronavirus spike peptide pools or control peptides (ViraFEST assay). ViraFEST used peptide pools to expand antigen-specific T cells, then sequenced TCRs. The CDR3 contains 15 residues. With V trimmed by 7 bases and J by 2 bases, 5 bases remained unmatched. Per germline, CDR1 SNHLY and CDR2 FYNNEI. Once obtained from cultured CD4+ T cells, the DNA was sequenced using the Oncomine TCR Beta short-read assay. MiXCR, applied by TCRdb to the PCR reads, yields one record per CDR3 protein. The sample lists approximately 21,000 distinct CDR3 sequences, under 30% occurring once.

The V and J genes are TRBV2 and TRBJ2-4, with 10 bases identical to TRBD1. What was sequenced was cultured CD4+ T cells from blood. This clonotype was obtained from a human donor with COVID-19. CDR3 sequence reads: CASTGTGVTKNIQYF. CDR3 nucleotide sequence: TGTGCCAGCACAGGGACAGGGGTGACCAAAAACATTCAGTACTTC.